The 6 T cell receptor beta chains in this list originate from one sample, sequenced in a study of regulatory T cells in long-lasting Graves disease. Time point described: newly diagnosed GD, antithyroid drugs for less than 3 months. Extracted PBMC RNA gave rise to the TCR library. Arm-PCR of CDR3 regions with iRepertoire HTBI primers generated TCR beta libraries. Using its own MiXCR run on the multiplex PCR reads, TCRdb lists one record per CDR3 protein. Of some 350,000 distinct CDR3 sequences in the sample, 15% to 20% are singletons; the top ten hold around 20%. The sample also formed part of further work on T cells in Graves' hyperthyroidism and ophthalmopathy.

The sample consisted of peripheral blood mononuclear cells (PBMCs), taken at new diagnosis, from a patient treated with antithyroid drugs. The receptors come from a woman between 18 and 29 years old with Graves disease.

V gene TRBV6-1 combines with J gene TRBJ1-2; D is undetermined. Between the trimmed V and J ends, which lost 6 bases and 0 bases, there was a span of 5 bases. Per germline, CDR1 MNHNS and CDR2 SASEGT. CDR3 size: 12 residues. The CDR3 reads CASRQANYGYTF. As DNA, the CDR3 is TGTGCCAGCAGGCAAGCTAACTATGGCTACACCTTC.

The chain carries TRBV13 and TRBJ1-3, with D possibly matching TRBD1 (6 bases). Germline V gene sequence: CDR1 PRHDT, CDR2 FYEKMQ (reference sequence). V gave up 5 bases and J gave up 0 bases, with 20 bases separating them. The CDR3 totals 18 residues. The CDR3 loop reads CASSRGGGGVFSGNTIYF. In DNA, the CDR3 is TGTGCCAGCAGCCGCGGTGGGGGCGGCGTTTTCTCTGGAAACACCATATATTTT.

This clonotype was observed at least ten times. V gene TRBV20-1 combines with J gene TRBJ1-2; D is possibly TRBD1 (6 bases). Germline V gene sequence: CDR1 DFQATT, CDR2 SNEGSKA (reference sequence). The CDR3 contains 14 residues. With 0 bases removed from V and 4 bases from J, the gap between germline ends came to 12 bases. CDR3 amino acids: CSARDLRTVYGYTF. DNA for the CDR3: TGCAGTGCTAGAGACCTTCGGACAGTCTATGGCTACACCTTC.

This clonotype occurred many times. V is TRBV6-1 and J is TRBJ2-1, with TRBD1 matching 7 bases. Germline V gives CDR1 MNHNS, CDR2 SASEGT. The CDR3 consists of 17 residues. V was pared by 5 bases and J by 2 bases, with 12 bases of the junction left unmatched. CDR3 bases: TGTGCCAGCAGTCAGACCGGGACAGATAACCCCTACAATGAGCAGTTCTTC. It specifies CASSQTGTDNPYNEQFF.

This clonotype was counted at least ten times. The J gene is TRBJ2-5, the V gene TRBV30; D ambiguous. The better agreement between TRBJ2-1 and the DNA end casts doubt on the J call. The CDR3 covers 11 residues. Per the germline V gene, CDR1 is GTSNPN and CDR2 is SVGIG (reference sequence). In nucleotides, the CDR3 is TGTGCCTGGAGTGCAGAAAGTGAGCAGTTCTTC. Protein: CAWSAESEQFF.

The V gene is TRBV3-1, the J gene TRBJ1-6; no firm D call. This CDR3 has 16 residues. Trimming pared 5 bases from V and 0 bases from J, leaving 11 bases between. Germline V gene lookup returns CDR1 LGHDT and CDR2 YNNKEL (reference sequence). The chain's CDR3 is CASSVFRGSYNSPLHF. The CDR3 DNA follows: TGTGCCAGCAGCGTTTTTCGGGGCTCCTATAATTCACCCCTCCACTTT.